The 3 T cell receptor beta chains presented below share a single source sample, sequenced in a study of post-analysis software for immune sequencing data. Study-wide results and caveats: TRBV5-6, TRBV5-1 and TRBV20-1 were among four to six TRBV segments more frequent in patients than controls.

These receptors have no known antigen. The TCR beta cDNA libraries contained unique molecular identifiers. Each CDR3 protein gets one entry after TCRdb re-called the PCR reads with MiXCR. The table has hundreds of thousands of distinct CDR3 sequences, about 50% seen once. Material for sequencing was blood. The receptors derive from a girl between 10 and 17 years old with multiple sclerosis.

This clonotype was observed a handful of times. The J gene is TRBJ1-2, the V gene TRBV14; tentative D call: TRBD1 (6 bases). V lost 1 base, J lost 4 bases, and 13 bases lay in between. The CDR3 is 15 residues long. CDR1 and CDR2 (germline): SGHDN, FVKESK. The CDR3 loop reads CASSQAIGTSYGYTF. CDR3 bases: TGTGCCAGCAGCCAAGCGATAGGGACATCCTATGGCTACACCTTC. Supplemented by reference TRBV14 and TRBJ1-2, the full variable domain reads EAGVTQFPSHSVIEKGQTVTLRCDPISGHDNLYWYRRVMGKEIKFLLHFVKESKQDESGMPNNRFLAERTGGTYSTLKVQPAELEDSGVYFCASSQAIGTSYGYTFGSGTRLTVV.

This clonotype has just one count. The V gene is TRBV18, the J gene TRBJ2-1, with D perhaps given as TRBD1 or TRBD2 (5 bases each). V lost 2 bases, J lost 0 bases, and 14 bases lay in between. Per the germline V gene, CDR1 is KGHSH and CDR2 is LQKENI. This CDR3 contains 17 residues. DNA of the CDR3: TGTGCCAGCTCACCAAATCGGGCAGGGAGCTCCTACAATGAGCAGTTCTTC. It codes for CASSPNRAGSSYNEQFF.

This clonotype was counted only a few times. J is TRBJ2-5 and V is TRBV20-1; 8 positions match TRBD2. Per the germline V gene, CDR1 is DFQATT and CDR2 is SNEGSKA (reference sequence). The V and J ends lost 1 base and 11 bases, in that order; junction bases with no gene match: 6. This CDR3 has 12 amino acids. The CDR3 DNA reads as TGCAGTGCTAGAGTAGCGGGAAAGGAGCAGTACTTC. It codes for CSARVAGKEQYF.